The entry that follows covers one TCR beta chain sequence. Its antigen is as yet unknown. The data were taken from a study of a mutant IDH1 vaccine in newly diagnosed glioma. Overall study: Patients came in for eight vaccinations, in weeks 1, 3, 5, 7, 11, 15, 19 and 23. Antecedent treatment encompassed radiotherapy, temozolomide, or their combination; the majority received both.

Profiling relied on immunoSEQ multiplex PCR, and the TCRdb table lists in-frame clones only, not all of them. This sample has 95,000 to 120,000 clones, with almost 90% found just once. Time point given: week 11, during vaccination. Every single dose of the vaccine, 300 ug of mutant IDH1 20-mer peptide, came with topical imiquimod. Sequenced here: PBMCs, sampled from a glioma patient whose treatment included an IDH1 peptide vaccine. The TCR originated in a woman between 50 and 59 years old with glioma.

In DNA form, the CDR3 reads TGTGCCAGCAGCAAAGAGGCTAGCGGGGGGCCCTACGAGCAGTACTTC. It specifies CASSKEASGGPYEQYF. This sequence joins TRBV21-1 and TRBJ2-7; the listed D gene, TRBD2, was not tested against the DNA. TRBV21-1 is a documented pseudogene. This CDR3 has 16 amino acids.